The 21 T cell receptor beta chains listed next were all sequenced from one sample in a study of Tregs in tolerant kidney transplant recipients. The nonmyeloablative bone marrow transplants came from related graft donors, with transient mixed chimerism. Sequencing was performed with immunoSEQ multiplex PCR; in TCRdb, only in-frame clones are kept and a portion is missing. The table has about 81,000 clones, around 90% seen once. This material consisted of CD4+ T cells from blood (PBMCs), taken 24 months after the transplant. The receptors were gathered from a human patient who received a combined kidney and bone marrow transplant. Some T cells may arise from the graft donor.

As DNA, the CDR3 is TGTGCCAGCAGCTCGCCGGGACTTATAACCTACGAGCAGTACTTC. This encodes CASSSPGLITYEQYF. The chain couples TRBV7-8 to TRBJ2-7; TRBD2 is a possible D gene (6 bases). Trimming took 4 bases from V and 2 from J, leaving 15 bases between them. The CDR3 is 15 amino acids. Germline CDR1 SGHVS, CDR2 FQNEAQ. Together with reference TRBV7-8 and TRBJ2-7, the CDR3 gives the full variable domain: GAGVSQSPRYKVAKRGQDVALRCDPISGHVSLFWYQQALGQGPEFLTYFQNEAQLDKSGLPSDRFFAERPEGSVSTLKIQRTQQEDSAVYLCASSSPGLITYEQYFGPGTRLTVT.

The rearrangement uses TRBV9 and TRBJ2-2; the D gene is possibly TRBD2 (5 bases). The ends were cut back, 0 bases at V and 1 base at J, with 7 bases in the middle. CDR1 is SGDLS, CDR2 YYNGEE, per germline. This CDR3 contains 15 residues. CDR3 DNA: TGTGCCAGCAGCGTAGCGGGGTGGAACACCGGGGAGCTGTTTTTT. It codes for CASSVAGWNTGELFF.

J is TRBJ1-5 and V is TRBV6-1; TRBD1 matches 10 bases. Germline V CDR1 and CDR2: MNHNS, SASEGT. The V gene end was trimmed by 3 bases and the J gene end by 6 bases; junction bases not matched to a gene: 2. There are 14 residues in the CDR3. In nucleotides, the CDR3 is TGTGCCAGCAGTGAGACAGGGGGCGTTCAGCCCCAGCATTTT. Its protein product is CASSETGGVQPQHF.

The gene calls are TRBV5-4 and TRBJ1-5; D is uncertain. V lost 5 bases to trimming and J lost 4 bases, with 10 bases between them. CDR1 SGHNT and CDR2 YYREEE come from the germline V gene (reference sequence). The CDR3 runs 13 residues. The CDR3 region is CASSAAVNQPQHF. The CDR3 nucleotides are TGTGCCAGCAGTGCGGCGGTAAATCAGCCCCAGCATTTT.

The CDR3 DNA follows: TGTGCCAGCTCACCTGACAGGGGATACAATCAGCCCCAGCATTTT. Translation gives CASSPDRGYNQPQHF. The rearrangement uses TRBV18 and TRBJ1-5; 8 bases map to TRBD1. The CDR3 extends over 15 amino acids. The germline V gene encodes CDR1 KGHSH and CDR2 LQKENI. Trimming removed 3 bases from V and 3 bases from J; junction bases left unmatched: 4. Filled out from reference TRBV18 and TRBJ1-5, the complete variable domain reads NAGVMQNPRHLVRRRGQEARLRCSPMKGHSHVYWYRQLPEEGLKFMVYLQKENIIDESGMPKERFSAEFPKEGPSILRIQQVVRGDSAAYFCASSPDRGYNQPQHFGDGTRLSIL.

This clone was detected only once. CDR3 amino acids: CASTGQETQYF. DNA of the CDR3: TGTGCCAGCACGGGGCAAGAGACCCAGTACTTC. V gene TRBV6-1 combines with J gene TRBJ2-5, with D tentatively TRBD2 (5 bases). The V and J ends lost 7 bases and 2 bases respectively, with 5 bases between them. The CDR3 is 11 amino acids. The germline V gene encodes CDR1 MNHNS and CDR2 SASEGT.

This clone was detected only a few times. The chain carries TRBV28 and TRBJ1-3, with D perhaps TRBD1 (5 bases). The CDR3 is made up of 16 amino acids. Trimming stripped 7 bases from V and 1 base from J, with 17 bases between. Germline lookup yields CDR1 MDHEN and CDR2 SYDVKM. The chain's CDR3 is CASTSGVSLSGNTIYF. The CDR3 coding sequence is TGTGCCAGCACCTCGGGGGTCTCTCTGTCTGGAAACACCATATATTTT. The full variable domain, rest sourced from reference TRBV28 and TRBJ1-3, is DVKVTQSSRYLVKRTGEKVFLECVQDMDHENMFWYRQDPGLGLRLIYFSYDVKMKEKGDIPEGYSVSREKKERFSLILESASTNQTSMYLCASTSGVSLSGNTIYFGEGSWLTVV.

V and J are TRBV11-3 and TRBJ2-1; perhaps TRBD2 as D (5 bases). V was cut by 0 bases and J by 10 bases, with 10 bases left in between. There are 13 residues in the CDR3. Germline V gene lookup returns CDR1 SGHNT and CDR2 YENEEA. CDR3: CASSLDLLAEQFF. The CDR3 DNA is TGTGCCAGCAGCTTAGATCTCCTAGCAGAGCAGTTCTTC.

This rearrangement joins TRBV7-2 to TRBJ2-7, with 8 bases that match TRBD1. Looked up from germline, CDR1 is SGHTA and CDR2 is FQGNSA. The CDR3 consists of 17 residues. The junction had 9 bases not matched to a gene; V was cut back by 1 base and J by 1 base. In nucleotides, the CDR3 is TGTGCCAGCAGCTTAGGCCAGGGGGCCTCCCGATCCTACGAGCAGTACTTC. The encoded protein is CASSLGQGASRSYEQYF.

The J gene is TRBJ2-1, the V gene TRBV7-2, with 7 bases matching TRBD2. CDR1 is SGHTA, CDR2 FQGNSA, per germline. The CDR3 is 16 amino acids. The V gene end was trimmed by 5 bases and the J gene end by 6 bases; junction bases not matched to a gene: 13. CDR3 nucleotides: TGTGCCAGCAGCATTAGGAGGGAGGGCGGGGGCAATGAGCAGTTCTTC. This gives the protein CASSIRREGGGNEQFF. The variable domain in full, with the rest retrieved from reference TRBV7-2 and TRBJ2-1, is GAGVSQSPSNKVTEKGKDVELRCDPISGHTALYWYRQSLGQGLEFLIYFQGNSAPDKSGLPSDRFSAERTGGSVSTLTIQRTQQEDSAVYLCASSIRREGGGNEQFFGPGTRLTVL.

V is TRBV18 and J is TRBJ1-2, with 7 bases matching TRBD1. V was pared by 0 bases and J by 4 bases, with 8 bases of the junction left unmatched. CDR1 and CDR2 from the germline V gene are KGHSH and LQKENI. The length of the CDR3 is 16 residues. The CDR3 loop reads CASSPPADRMIYGYTF. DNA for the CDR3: TGTGCCAGCTCACCACCCGCGGACAGGATGATCTATGGCTACACCTTC.

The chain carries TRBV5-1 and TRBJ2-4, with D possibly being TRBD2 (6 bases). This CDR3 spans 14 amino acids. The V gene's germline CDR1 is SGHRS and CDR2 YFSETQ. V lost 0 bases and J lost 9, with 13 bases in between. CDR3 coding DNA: TGCGCCAGCAGCTTGGACCCATCCGGGGGCATTCAGTACTTC. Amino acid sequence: CASSLDPSGGIQYF.

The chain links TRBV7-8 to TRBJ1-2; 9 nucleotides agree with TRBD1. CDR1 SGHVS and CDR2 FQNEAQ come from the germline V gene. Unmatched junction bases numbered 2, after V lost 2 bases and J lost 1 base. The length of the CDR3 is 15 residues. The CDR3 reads CASSLRTGDNYGYTF. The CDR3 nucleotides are TGTGCCAGCAGCTTAAGGACAGGGGATAACTATGGCTACACCTTC.

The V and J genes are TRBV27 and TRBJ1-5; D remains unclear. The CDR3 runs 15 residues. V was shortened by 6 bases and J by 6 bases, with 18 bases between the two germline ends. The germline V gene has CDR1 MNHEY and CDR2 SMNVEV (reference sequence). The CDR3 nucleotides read TGTGCCAGCAGCCCCGTTCCACCTAACGGTCAGCCCCAGCATTTT. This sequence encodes CASSPVPPNGQPQHF.

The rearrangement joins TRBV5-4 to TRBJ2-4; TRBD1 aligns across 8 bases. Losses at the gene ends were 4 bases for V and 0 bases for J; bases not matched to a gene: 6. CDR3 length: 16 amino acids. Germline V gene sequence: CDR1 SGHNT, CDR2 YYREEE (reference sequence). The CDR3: CASSKGQGIAKNIQYF. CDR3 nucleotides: TGTGCCAGCAGCAAAGGACAGGGAATAGCCAAAAACATTCAGTACTTC.

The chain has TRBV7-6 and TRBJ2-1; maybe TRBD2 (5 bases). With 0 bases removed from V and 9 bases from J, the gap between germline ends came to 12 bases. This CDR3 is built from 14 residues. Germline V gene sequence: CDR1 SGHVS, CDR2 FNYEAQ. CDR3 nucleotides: TGTGCCAGCAGCTTAGCGGGAGTTTTGGTTGAGCAGTTCTTC. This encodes CASSLAGVLVEQFF.

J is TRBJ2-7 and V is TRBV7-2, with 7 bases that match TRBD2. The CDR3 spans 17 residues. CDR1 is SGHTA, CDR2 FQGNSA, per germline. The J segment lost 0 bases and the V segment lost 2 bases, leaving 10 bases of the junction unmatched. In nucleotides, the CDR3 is TGTGCCAGCAGCTTACCGGGACTACGAATAAGCTCCTACGAGCAGTACTTC. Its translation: CASSLPGLRISSYEQYF.

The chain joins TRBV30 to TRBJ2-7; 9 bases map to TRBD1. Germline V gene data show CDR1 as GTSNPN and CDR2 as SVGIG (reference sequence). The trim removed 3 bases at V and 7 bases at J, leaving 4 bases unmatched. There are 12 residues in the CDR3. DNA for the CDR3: TGTGCCTGGAGAGGGACAGGGTTTGAGCAGTACTTC. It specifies CAWRGTGFEQYF.

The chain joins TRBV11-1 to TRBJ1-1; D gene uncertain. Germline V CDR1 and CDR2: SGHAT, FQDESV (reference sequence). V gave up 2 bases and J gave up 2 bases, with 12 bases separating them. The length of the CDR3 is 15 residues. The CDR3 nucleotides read TGTGCCAGCAGCTTAACCAGAAACAGAAACACTGAAGCTTTCTTT. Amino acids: CASSLTRNRNTEAFF. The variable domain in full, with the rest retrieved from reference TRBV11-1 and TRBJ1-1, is EAEVAQSPRYKITEKSQAVAFWCDPISGHATLYWYRQILGQGPELLVQFQDESVVDDSQLPKDRFSAERLKGVDSTLKIQPAELGDSAMYLCASSLTRNRNTEAFFGQGTRLTVV.

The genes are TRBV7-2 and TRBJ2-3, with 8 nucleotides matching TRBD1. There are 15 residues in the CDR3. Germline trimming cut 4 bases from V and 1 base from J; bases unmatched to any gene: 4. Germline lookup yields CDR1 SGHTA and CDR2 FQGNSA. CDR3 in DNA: TGTGCCAGCAGCTCGAGACAGGGGCGCACAGATACGCAGTATTTT. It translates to CASSSRQGRTDTQYF. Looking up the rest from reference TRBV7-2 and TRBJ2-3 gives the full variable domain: GAGVSQSPSNKVTEKGKDVELRCDPISGHTALYWYRQSLGQGLEFLIYFQGNSAPDKSGLPSDRFSAERTGGSVSTLTIQRTQQEDSAVYLCASSSRQGRTDTQYFGPGTRLTVL.

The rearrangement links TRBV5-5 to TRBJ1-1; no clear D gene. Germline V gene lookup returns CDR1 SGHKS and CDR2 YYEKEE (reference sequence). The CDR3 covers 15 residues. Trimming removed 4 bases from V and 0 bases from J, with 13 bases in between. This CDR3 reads CASSPIGLLNTEAFF. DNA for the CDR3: TGTGCCAGCAGCCCCATTGGACTCCTGAACACTGAAGCTTTCTTT.